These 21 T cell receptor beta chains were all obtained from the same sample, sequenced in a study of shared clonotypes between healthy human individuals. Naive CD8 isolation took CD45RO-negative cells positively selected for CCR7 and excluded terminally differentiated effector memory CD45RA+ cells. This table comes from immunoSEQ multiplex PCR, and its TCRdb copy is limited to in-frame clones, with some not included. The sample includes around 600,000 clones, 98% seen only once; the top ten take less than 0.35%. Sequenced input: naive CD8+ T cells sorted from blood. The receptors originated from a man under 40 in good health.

CDR3 region: CASSQDSVSRGNTIYF. Written as DNA, the CDR3 is TGCGCCAGCAGCCAAGATTCGGTCTCAAGAGGAAACACCATATATTTT. J is TRBJ1-3 and V is TRBV4-1, with D unresolved. This CDR3 comprises 16 residues. Germline lookup yields CDR1 MGHRA and CDR2 YSYEKL. Deletions cut 0 bases from V and 4 bases from J, with 13 bases between.

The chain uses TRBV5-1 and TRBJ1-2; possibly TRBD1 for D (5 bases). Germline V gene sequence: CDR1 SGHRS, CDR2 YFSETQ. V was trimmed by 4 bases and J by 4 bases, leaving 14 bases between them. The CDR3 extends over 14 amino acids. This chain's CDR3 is CASSLNRDVYGYTF. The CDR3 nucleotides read TGCGCCAGCAGCCTGAACCGGGACGTCTATGGCTACACCTTC.

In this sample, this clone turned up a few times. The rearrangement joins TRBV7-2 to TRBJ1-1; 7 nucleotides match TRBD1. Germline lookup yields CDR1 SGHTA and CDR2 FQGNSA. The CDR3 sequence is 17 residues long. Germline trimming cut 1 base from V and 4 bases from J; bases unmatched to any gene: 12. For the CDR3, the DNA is TGTGCCAGCAGCTTAGTAGGCAGACAGGGTCTGGGCACTGAAGCTTTCTTT. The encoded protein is CASSLVGRQGLGTEAFF.

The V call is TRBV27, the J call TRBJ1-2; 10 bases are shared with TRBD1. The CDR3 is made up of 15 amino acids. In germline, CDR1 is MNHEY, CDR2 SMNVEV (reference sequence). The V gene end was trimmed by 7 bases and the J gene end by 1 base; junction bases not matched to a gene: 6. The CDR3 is CASKTGGASNYGYTF. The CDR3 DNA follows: TGTGCCAGCAAGACAGGGGGCGCGAGTAACTATGGCTACACCTTC.

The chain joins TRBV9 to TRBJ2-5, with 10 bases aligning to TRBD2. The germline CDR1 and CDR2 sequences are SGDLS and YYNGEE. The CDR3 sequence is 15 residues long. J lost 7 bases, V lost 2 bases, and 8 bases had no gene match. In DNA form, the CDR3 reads TGTGCCAGCAGCGTTAGGACTAGCGGCCGCGTGACCCAGTACTTC. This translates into CASSVRTSGRVTQYF.

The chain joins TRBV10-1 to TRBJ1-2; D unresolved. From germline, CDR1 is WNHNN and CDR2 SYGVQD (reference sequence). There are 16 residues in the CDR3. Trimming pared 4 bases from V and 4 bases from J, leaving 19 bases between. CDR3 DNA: TGCGCCAGCAGTGGCACAAAAGATCGCGAAACCTATGGCTACACCTTC. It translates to CASSGTKDRETYGYTF.

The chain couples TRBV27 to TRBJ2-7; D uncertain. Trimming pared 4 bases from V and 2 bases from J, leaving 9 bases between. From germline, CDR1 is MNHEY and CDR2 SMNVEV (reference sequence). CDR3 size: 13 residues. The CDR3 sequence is CASSSAQPYEQYF. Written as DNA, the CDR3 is TGTGCCAGCAGTTCTGCACAGCCCTACGAGCAGTACTTC.

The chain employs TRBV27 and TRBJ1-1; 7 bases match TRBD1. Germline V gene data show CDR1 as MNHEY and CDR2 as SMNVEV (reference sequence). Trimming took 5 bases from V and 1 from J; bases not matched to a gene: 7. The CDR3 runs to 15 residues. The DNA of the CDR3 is TGTGCCAGCAGTCCGTACAGGGGCGAGAACACTGAAGCTTTCTTT. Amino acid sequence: CASSPYRGENTEAFF.

CDR3 in amino acids: CASSQGQASYNEQFF. DNA of the CDR3: TGCGCCAGCAGCCAAGGACAAGCGAGTTACAATGAGCAGTTCTTC. The chain joins TRBV4-1 to TRBJ2-1; D unclear. Germline CDR1 MGHRA, CDR2 YSYEKL. The germline V and J ends were trimmed by 1 base and 4 bases, with 11 bases remaining between them. The CDR3 totals 15 residues.

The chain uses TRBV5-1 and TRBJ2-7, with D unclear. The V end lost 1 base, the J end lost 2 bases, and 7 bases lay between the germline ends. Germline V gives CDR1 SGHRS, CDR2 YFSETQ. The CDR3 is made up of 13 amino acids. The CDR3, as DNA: TGCGCCAGCAGCTTGCCCGCTCCCTACGAGCAGTACTTC. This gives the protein CASSLPAPYEQYF. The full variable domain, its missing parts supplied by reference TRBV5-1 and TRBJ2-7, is KAGVTQTPRYLIKTRGQQVTLSCSPISGHRSVSWYQQTPGQGLQFLFEYFSETQRNKGNFPGRFSGRQFSNSRSEMNVSTLELGDSALYLCASSLPAPYEQYFGPGTRLTVT.

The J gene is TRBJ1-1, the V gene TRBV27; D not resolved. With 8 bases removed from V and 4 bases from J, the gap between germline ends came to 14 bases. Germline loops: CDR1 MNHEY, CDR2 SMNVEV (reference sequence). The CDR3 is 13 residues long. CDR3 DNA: TGTGCCAGCGGTCTCGGGAGGTCCACTGAAGCTTTCTTT. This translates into CASGLGRSTEAFF.

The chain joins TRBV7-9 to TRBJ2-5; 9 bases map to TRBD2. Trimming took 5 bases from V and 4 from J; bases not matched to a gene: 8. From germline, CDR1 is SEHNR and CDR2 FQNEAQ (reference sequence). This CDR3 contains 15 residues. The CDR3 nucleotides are TGTGCCAGCAGCCCGCGGACTAGCGAGAGAGAGACCCAGTACTTC. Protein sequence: CASSPRTSERETQYF. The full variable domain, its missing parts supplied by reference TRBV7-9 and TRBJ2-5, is DTGVSQNPRHKITKRGQNVTFRCDPISEHNRLYWYRQTLGQGPEFLTYFQNEAQLEKSRLLSDRFSAERPKGSFSTLEIQRTEQGDSAMYLCASSPRTSERETQYFGPGTRLLVL.

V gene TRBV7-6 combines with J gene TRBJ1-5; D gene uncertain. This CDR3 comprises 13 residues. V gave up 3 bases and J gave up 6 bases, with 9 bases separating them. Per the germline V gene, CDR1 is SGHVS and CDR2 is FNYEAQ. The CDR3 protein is CASSFTGSQPQHF. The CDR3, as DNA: TGTGCCAGCAGCTTCACTGGGAGTCAGCCCCAGCATTTT.

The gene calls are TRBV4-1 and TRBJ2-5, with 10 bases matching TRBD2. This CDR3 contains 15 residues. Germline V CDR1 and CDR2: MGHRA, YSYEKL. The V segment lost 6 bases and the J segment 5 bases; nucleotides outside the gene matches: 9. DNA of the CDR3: TGCGCCAGCAGTCCGAGGCTAGCGGGAGTGGAGACCCAGTACTTC. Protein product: CASSPRLAGVETQYF.

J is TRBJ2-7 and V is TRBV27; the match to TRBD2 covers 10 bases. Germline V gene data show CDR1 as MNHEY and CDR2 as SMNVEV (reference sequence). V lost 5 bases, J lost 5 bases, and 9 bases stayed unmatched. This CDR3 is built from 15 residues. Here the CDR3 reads CASSQQLAGPHEQYF. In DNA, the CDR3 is TGTGCCAGCAGTCAACAACTAGCGGGGCCCCACGAGCAGTACTTC.

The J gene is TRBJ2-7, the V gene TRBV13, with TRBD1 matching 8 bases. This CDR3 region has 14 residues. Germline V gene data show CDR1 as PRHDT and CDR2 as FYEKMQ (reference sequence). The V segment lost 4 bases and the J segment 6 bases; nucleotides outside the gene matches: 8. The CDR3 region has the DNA TGTGCCAGCAGCTCAGAAAGGACAGGGCCCGAGCAGTACTTC. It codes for CASSSERTGPEQYF.

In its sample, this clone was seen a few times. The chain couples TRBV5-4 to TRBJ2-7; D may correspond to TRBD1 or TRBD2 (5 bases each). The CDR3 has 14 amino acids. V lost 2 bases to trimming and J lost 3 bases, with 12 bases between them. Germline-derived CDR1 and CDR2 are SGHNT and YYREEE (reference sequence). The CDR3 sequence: CASSFLPGSYEQYF. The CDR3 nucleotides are TGTGCCAGCAGCTTTTTGCCAGGGAGCTACGAGCAGTACTTC.

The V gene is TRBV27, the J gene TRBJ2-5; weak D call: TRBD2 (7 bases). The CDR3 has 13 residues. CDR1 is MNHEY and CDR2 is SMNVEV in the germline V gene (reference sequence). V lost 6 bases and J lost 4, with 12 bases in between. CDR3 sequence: CASSPGGRETQYF. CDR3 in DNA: TGTGCCAGCAGCCCCGGGGGGCGAGAGACCCAGTACTTC.

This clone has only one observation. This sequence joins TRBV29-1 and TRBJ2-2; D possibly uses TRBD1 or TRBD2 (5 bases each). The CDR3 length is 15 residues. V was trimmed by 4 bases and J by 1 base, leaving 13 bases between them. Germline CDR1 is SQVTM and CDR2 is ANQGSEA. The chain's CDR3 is CSVGDHGLNTGELFF. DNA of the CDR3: TGCAGCGTTGGGGACCACGGGTTGAACACCGGGGAGCTGTTTTTT.

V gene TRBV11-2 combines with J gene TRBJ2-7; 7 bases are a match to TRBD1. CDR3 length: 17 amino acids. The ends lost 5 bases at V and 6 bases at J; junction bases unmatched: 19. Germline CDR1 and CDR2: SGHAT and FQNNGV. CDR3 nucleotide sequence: TGTGCCAGCAGCGAATCCGGGACAGATCGGCTCACGTCCGAGCAGTACTTC. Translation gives CASSESGTDRLTSEQYF.

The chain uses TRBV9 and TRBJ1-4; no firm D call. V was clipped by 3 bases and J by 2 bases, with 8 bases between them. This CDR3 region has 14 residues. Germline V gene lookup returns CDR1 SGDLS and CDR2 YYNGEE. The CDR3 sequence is CASSEGSTNEKLFF. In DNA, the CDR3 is TGTGCCAGCAGCGAGGGTAGTACTAATGAAAAACTGTTTTTT.